A single sample gave rise to the 11 T cell receptor beta chains below, sequenced in a study of a mutant IDH1 vaccine in newly diagnosed glioma. Method: immunoSEQ multiplex PCR; TCRdb's copy keeps in-frame clones and lacks some. The sample shows roughly 43,000 clones, about 81% of them seen only once. Time point in this sample: week 23, last vaccination. Each dose of the vaccine consisted of 300 ug of mutant IDH1 20-mer peptide, with topical imiquimod. No antigen has been identified for these receptors. The material sequenced was PBMCs, taken from a glioma patient whose treatment included an IDH1 peptide vaccine. All receptors come from a woman in her late teens or twenties with glioma. Some clones in this sample may be carry-over from other donors' samples.

V usage is TRBV6-5 and J usage is TRBJ1-1, with TRBD1 identical over 9 bases. V lost 5 bases and J lost 4; bases outside the gene matches: 5. The CDR3 is 14 residues long. Per germline, CDR1 MNHEY and CDR2 SVGAGI. The CDR3 DNA reads TGTGCCAGCAGTGGCTACAGGGGGCCCACTGAAGCTTTCTTT. Encoded protein: CASSGYRGPTEAFF.

The rearrangement links TRBV5-6 to TRBJ2-7; TRBD1 matches 7 bases. Germline V gene sequence: CDR1 SGHDT, CDR2 YYEEEE. The CDR3 is 14 amino acids. The junction had 7 bases not matched to a gene; V was cut back by 4 bases and J by 3 bases. CDR3 region: CASSRGPHGYEQYF. The CDR3 region has the DNA TGTGCCAGCAGCAGGGGGCCGCACGGCTACGAGCAGTACTTC. Together with reference TRBV5-6 and TRBJ2-7, the CDR3 gives the full variable domain: DAGVTQSPTHLIKTRGQQVTLRCSPKSGHDTVSWYQQALGQGPQFIFQYYEEEERQRGNFPDRFSGHQFPNYSSELNVNALLLGDSALYLCASSRGPHGYEQYFGPGTRLTVT.

This chain uses TRBV29-1 with TRBJ1-2, with 8 bases matching TRBD1. This CDR3 contains 10 residues. V lost 6 bases to trimming and J lost 7 bases; unmatched junction nucleotides: 1. Germline CDR1 is SQVTM and CDR2 is ANQGSEA. The CDR3 DNA is TGCAGCGTAGACAGGGGTGGCTACACCTTC. This sequence encodes CSVDRGGYTF.

The chain carries TRBV27 and TRBJ2-3; D is undetermined. The CDR3 spans 11 residues. Deletions cut 3 bases from V and 4 bases from J, with 2 bases between. CDR1 and CDR2 (germline): MNHEY, SMNVEV (reference sequence). The CDR3 DNA follows: TGTGCCAGCAGTTTGGCAGATACGCAGTATTTT. Translation: CASSLADTQYF.

The rearrangement links TRBV7-3 to TRBJ1-2, with a tentative D call TRBD1 (5 bases). V was shortened by 5 bases and J by 4 bases, with 8 bases between the two germline ends. Germline CDR1 SGHTA, CDR2 FQGTGA. The CDR3 covers 12 residues. The CDR3 loop is CASSNDSYGYTF. The DNA for the CDR3 is TGTGCCAGCAGCAATGACAGCTATGGCTACACCTTC. Full variable domain (missing parts from reference TRBV7-3 and TRBJ1-2): GAGVSQTPSNKVTEKGKYVELRCDPISGHTALYWYRQSLGQGPEFLIYFQGTGAADDSGLPNDRFFAVRPEGSVSTLKIQRTERGDSAVYLCASSNDSYGYTFGSGTRLTVV.

This clone came up a few times. V usage is TRBV20-1 and J usage is TRBJ1-1; 8 bases match TRBD1. Germline-derived CDR1 and CDR2 are DFQATT and SNEGSKA (reference sequence). With V trimmed by 6 bases and J by 5 bases, 2 bases remained unmatched. The CDR3 is made up of 11 amino acids. Here the CDR3 reads CSADRATEAFF. The CDR3 nucleotides read TGCAGTGCGGACAGGGCGACTGAAGCTTTCTTT.

The chain links TRBV28 to TRBJ2-2; 12 bases align to TRBD2. This CDR3 contains 17 residues. The V and J ends lost 6 bases and 4 bases, in that order; junction bases with no gene match: 9. Per germline, CDR1 MDHEN and CDR2 SYDVKM. This chain's CDR3 is CASSPTSGRFGTGELFF. CDR3 nucleotides: TGTGCCAGCAGCCCGACTAGCGGGAGATTTGGCACCGGGGAGCTGTTTTTT.

V and J are TRBV5-5 and TRBJ2-2; 8 bases fit TRBD2. Losses at the gene ends were 0 bases for V and 1 base for J; bases not matched to a gene: 2. The CDR3 totals 16 residues. The germline CDR1 and CDR2 sequences are SGHKS and YYEKEE (reference sequence). The CDR3 bases are TGTGCCAGCAGCTTGGGAAGCGGGGGGAACACCGGGGAGCTGTTTTTT. It specifies CASSLGSGGNTGELFF.

V usage is TRBV11-3 and J usage is TRBJ1-2; D gene uncertain. The V and J ends lost 5 bases and 4 bases respectively, with 11 bases between them. Germline lookup yields CDR1 SGHNT and CDR2 YENEEA. The CDR3 length is 13 residues. CDR3 coding DNA: TGTGCCAGCAGCCCAGCGGGATTCTATGGCTACACCTTC. The encoded protein is CASSPAGFYGYTF.

The chain combines TRBV7-9 with TRBJ2-5, with 7 bases fitting TRBD1. Germline V CDR1 and CDR2: SEHNR, FQNEAQ (reference sequence). This CDR3 region has 14 residues. Unmatched junction bases numbered 3, after V lost 4 bases and J lost 1 base. CDR3 sequence: CASSSEGAQETQYF. The CDR3 DNA reads TGTGCCAGCAGCTCCGAGGGGGCCCAAGAGACCCAGTACTTC.

This chain uses TRBV10-3 with TRBJ1-1; D is uncertain. V gave up 10 bases and J gave up 0 bases, with 21 bases separating them. The CDR3 consists of 16 residues. The germline CDR1 and CDR2 sequences are ENHRY and SYGVKD. CDR3 sequence: CATWSRPSKMNTEAFF. In DNA form, the CDR3 reads TGTGCCACCTGGTCCAGGCCCTCTAAGATGAACACTGAAGCTTTCTTT.